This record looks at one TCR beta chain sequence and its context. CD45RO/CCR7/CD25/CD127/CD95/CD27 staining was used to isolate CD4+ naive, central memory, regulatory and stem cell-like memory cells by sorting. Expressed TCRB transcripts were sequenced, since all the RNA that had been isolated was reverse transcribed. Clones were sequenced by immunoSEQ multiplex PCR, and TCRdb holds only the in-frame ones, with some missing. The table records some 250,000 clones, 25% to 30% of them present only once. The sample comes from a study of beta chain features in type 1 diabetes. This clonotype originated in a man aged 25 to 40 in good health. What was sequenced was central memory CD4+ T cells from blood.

The CDR3 coding sequence is TGTGCCAGCAGCCTACAGGTCGGCTACGAGCAGTACTTC. Its protein product is CASSLQVGYEQYF. The rearrangement joins TRBV28 to TRBJ2-7; D is perhaps TRBD1 (5 bases). CDR1 is MDHEN, CDR2 SYDVKM, per germline. V was cut by 6 bases and J by 3 bases, with 12 bases left in between. The CDR3 has 13 amino acids.